These 10 T cell receptor beta chains came from one sample sequenced in a study of regulatory T cells in long-lasting Graves disease (dated by TCRdb to the early 2020s). The time point tag for this specimen amounts to: persistent/refractory GD, antithyroid drugs over 5 years with positive TRAb. RNA was extracted from PBMCs in TRIzol for both TCR sequencing and RNA sequencing. Libraries were prepared through multiplex PCR. Sequencing instrument: Illumina HiSeq 4000. To build TCR beta libraries, CDR3 regions were amplified by Arm-PCR using iRepertoire HTBI primers. In TCRdb, the public reads were trimmed at Q25 with fastp and aligned with MiXCR, with productive beta chains retained. Rows are combined by CDR3 protein, so each entry shows the most common genes and DNA. Here the sample has 600,000 to 800,000 distinct CDR3 sequences; roughly 30% occur a single time. The ten largest clones add up to about 40% of the sample.

The sample consisted of peripheral blood mononuclear cells (PBMCs), taken when the disease was refractory, from a patient treated with antithyroid drugs. The source of these receptors is a female donor with Graves disease.

This clonotype was found many times. This sequence joins TRBV6-1 and TRBJ2-4; tentative D call: TRBD1 (5 bases). Deletions cut 0 bases from V and 4 bases from J, with 7 bases between. CDR1 and CDR2 (germline): MNHNS, SASEGT. The CDR3 has 14 residues. The CDR3 coding sequence is TGTGCCAGCAGTGAAGCGGGGCCGAAAAACATTCAGTACTTC. It yields the protein CASSEAGPKNIQYF.

This clonotype has just a few counts. This sequence joins TRBV7-2 and TRBJ1-3; D ambiguous. There are 14 residues in the CDR3. CDR1 SGHTA and CDR2 FQGNSA come from the germline V gene. Trimming took off 3 bases at V and 1 base at J, with 7 bases between the two ends. The CDR3 region is CASSFYGSGNTIYF. For the CDR3, the DNA is TGTGCCAGCAGCTTCTACGGGTCTGGAAACACCATATATTTT.

V gene TRBV30 combines with J gene TRBJ1-2; TRBD1 aligns across 9 bases. CDR1 is GTSNPN and CDR2 is SVGIG in the germline V gene (reference sequence). The CDR3 has 15 residues. V was clipped by 0 bases and J by 8 bases; unmatched bases: 10. Here the CDR3 reads CAWSVTGTGRRGYTF. The CDR3 DNA is TGTGCCTGGAGTGTAACCGGGACAGGGCGAAGGGGCTACACCTTC.

This clonotype was seen a few times. The rearrangement joins TRBV5-1 to TRBJ1-2, with 9 bases aligning to TRBD1. J lost 3 bases, V lost 4 bases, and 7 bases had no gene match. Germline assignment: CDR1 SGHRS and CDR2 YFSETQ. This CDR3 region has 15 residues. The DNA of the CDR3 is TGCGCCAGCAGCACCGGGACAGGGTGGGACTATGGCTACACCTTC. Translating it yields CASSTGTGWDYGYTF.

The chain uses TRBV11-2 and TRBJ1-5; 7 bases fit TRBD1. The length of the CDR3 is 14 residues. The germline CDR1 and CDR2 sequences are SGHAT and FQNNGV. Trimming removed 5 bases from V and 5 bases from J; junction bases left unmatched: 6. CDR3 sequence (DNA): TGTGCCAGCAGCCCACAGGGGACAGATCAGCCCCAGCATTTT. Translation: CASSPQGTDQPQHF.

A few counts support this clonotype. The chain links TRBV12-3 or TRBV12-4 to TRBJ2-7; D is perhaps TRBD2 (6 bases). CDR3 length equals 14 residues. Trimming shortened V by 0 bases and J by 4 bases, and 10 bases separated the two germline ends. In nucleotides, the CDR3 is TGTGCCAGCAGTTTAGCGCCTCGGGGGTACGAGCAGTACTTC. Its protein product is CASSLAPRGYEQYF.

In this sample, this clonotype turned up many times. This chain connects TRBV6-5 to TRBJ2-7; TRBD1 is a possible D gene (6 bases). The CDR3 loop spans 13 amino acids. V gave up 6 bases and J gave up 0 bases, with 9 bases separating them. Germline CDR1 reads MNHEY; CDR2 reads SVGAGI. For the CDR3, the DNA is TGTGCCAGCAGGTACAGGGACTCCTACGAGCAGTACTTC. This codes for CASRYRDSYEQYF.

CDR3 protein: CASSSTGAQYF. DNA for the CDR3: TGTGCCAGCAGTTCCACCGGCGCGCAGTACTTC. The rearrangement uses TRBV6-5 and TRBJ2-7; D remains ambiguous. CDR1 is MNHEY, CDR2 SVGAGI, per germline. V was cut by 4 bases and J by 9 bases, with 10 bases left in between. The CDR3 has 11 amino acids.

Only a few counts were recorded for this clonotype. The chain is built from TRBV15 and TRBJ1-2; D might be TRBD1 (5 bases). CDR3 length: 15 residues. Trimming stripped 0 bases from V and 4 bases from J, with 12 bases between. The germline CDR1 and CDR2 sequences are LNHNV and YYDKDF (reference sequence). The CDR3 loop reads CATSRDSSGVYGYTF. CDR3 DNA: TGTGCCACCAGCAGAGATTCGTCGGGGGTCTATGGCTACACCTTC.

This clonotype was found many times. The J gene is TRBJ1-1, the V gene TRBV2; D possibly corresponds to TRBD1 (5 bases). Germline CDR1 SNHLY, CDR2 FYNNEI. The CDR3 extends over 13 amino acids. V gave up 6 bases and J gave up 0 bases, with 8 bases separating them. The CDR3 DNA is TGTGCCAGCAGGGAGACAGTGAACACTGAAGCTTTCTTT. Its protein is CASRETVNTEAFF.